Shown below are 22 T cell receptor beta chains from a single sample sequenced in a study of cytotoxic CD8 clonotypes in ibrutinib-treated CLL. Measured with immunoSEQ multiplex PCR; TCRdb has only the in-frame clones, and not every one. The sample has about 200,000 clones, about two thirds seen once; the top ten hold around 15%. The material was PBMCs, obtained after 24 months of ibrutinib treatment. The origin of the receptors is a human donor with chronic lymphocytic leukemia.

This chain links TRBV18 with TRBJ1-4, with 8 bases aligning to TRBD1. The CDR3 contains 15 residues. Germline V gene data show CDR1 as KGHSH and CDR2 as LQKENI. V lost 4 bases and J lost 14; bases outside the gene matches: 15. CDR3 sequence: CASSQPNGQGRFLFF. The CDR3 DNA sequence: TGTGCCAGCTCACAACCAAACGGACAGGGTCGGTTTCTGTTTTTT. Variable domain in full (rest from reference TRBV18 and TRBJ1-4): NAGVMQNPRHLVRRRGQEARLRCSPMKGHSHVYWYRQLPEEGLKFMVYLQKENIIDESGMPKERFSAEFPKEGPSILRIQQVVRGDSAAYFCASSQPNGQGRFLFFGSGTQLSVL.

This clone appeared once. V is TRBV7-9 and J is TRBJ2-5; 13 bases map to TRBD2. This CDR3 has 15 residues. J was trimmed by 4 bases and V by 5 bases; bases with no gene match: 4. Germline CDR1 is SEHNR and CDR2 is FQNEAQ (reference sequence). The CDR3 loop is CASSPRTSGRETQYF. In DNA, the CDR3 is TGTGCCAGCAGCCCCCGGACTAGCGGGAGAGAGACCCAGTACTTC.

The chain recombines TRBV5-1 with TRBJ2-5; a weak D match, TRBD2 (5 bases). Germline CDR1 SGHRS, CDR2 YFSETQ. The CDR3 covers 14 residues. The germline V and J ends were trimmed by 1 base and 3 bases, with 10 bases remaining between them. The CDR3 here is CASSLFAGEETQYF. The CDR3 nucleotides read TGCGCCAGCAGCTTGTTTGCGGGCGAAGAGACCCAGTACTTC.

J is TRBJ1-3 and V is TRBV29-1; unclear D gene. The length of the CDR3 is 14 residues. CDR1 is SQVTM and CDR2 is ANQGSEA in the germline V gene. V was clipped by 4 bases and J by 3 bases, with 13 bases between them. For the CDR3, the DNA is TGCAGCGTTGCAATAGGGAGGGTTGGAAACACCATATATTTT. Its protein is CSVAIGRVGNTIYF.

This chain links TRBV5-4 with TRBJ1-2, with D uncertain. Germline CDR1 and CDR2: SGHNT and YYREEE (reference sequence). CDR3 length: 13 residues. V lost 2 bases to trimming and J lost 7 bases, with 12 bases between them. The CDR3 nucleotides read TGTGCCAGCAGCTTTAGCGGGGTTGGTGGCTACACCTTC. Amino acids: CASSFSGVGGYTF.

The CDR3 here is CASSRGSGANVLTF. The CDR3 region has the DNA TGCGCCAGCAGTAGGGGGTCTGGGGCCAACGTCCTGACTTTC. The rearrangement links TRBV10-1 to TRBJ2-6, with a tentative D call TRBD1 (6 bases). In germline, CDR1 is WNHNN, CDR2 SYGVQD (reference sequence). V was clipped by 5 bases and J by 1 base, with 6 bases between them. CDR3 length: 14 residues.

In this sample, this clone turned up once. This rearrangement joins TRBV19 to TRBJ1-2, with a possible D match to TRBD1 (5 bases). The CDR3 has 12 residues. Germline lookup yields CDR1 LNHDA and CDR2 SQIVND (reference sequence). The V and J ends lost 3 bases and 7 bases respectively, with 9 bases between them. The CDR3: CASSIRQGGYTF. DNA of the CDR3: TGTGCCAGTAGTATCCGCCAGGGTGGCTACACCTTC.

This clone was seen a few times. The chain carries TRBV5-1 and TRBJ1-4; 8 bases are a match to TRBD1. With V trimmed by 4 bases and J by 3 bases, 5 bases remained unmatched. Looked up from germline, CDR1 is SGHRS and CDR2 is YFSETQ. The CDR3 runs to 15 residues. The CDR3 DNA reads TGCGCCAGCAGCGTCAGGACAGGGTCTAATGAAAAACTGTTTTTT. It encodes CASSVRTGSNEKLFF. Based on the CDR3 plus reference TRBV5-1 and TRBJ1-4, the full variable domain is KAGVTQTPRYLIKTRGQQVTLSCSPISGHRSVSWYQQTPGQGLQFLFEYFSETQRNKGNFPGRFSGRQFSNSRSEMNVSTLELGDSALYLCASSVRTGSNEKLFFGSGTQLSVL.

The chain uses TRBV7-9 and TRBJ1-3; D perhaps matches TRBD1 (6 bases). From germline, CDR1 is SEHNR and CDR2 FQNEAQ (reference sequence). This CDR3 has 13 amino acids. The germline V and J ends were trimmed by 3 bases and 6 bases, with 9 bases remaining between them. CDR3 nucleotide sequence: TGTGCCAGCAGCTTCAGGGGTAAAAACACCATATATTTT. Protein: CASSFRGKNTIYF.

V gene TRBV5-6 combines with J gene TRBJ2-5; unclear D gene. The CDR3 totals 15 residues. Germline CDR1 SGHDT, CDR2 YYEEEE. The germline V and J ends were trimmed by 2 bases and 5 bases, with 16 bases remaining between them. The CDR3 DNA is TGTGCCAGCAGCTTAGTGACGCTTCGTGGGGAGACCCAGTACTTC. Amino acids: CASSLVTLRGETQYF. Filled out from reference TRBV5-6 and TRBJ2-5, the complete variable domain reads DAGVTQSPTHLIKTRGQQVTLRCSPKSGHDTVSWYQQALGQGPQFIFQYYEEEERQRGNFPDRFSGHQFPNYSSELNVNALLLGDSALYLCASSLVTLRGETQYFGPGTRLLVL.

This chain links TRBV4-1 with TRBJ2-7; D uncertain. Trimming took 2 bases from V and 7 from J, leaving 21 bases between them. This CDR3 comprises 16 residues. The germline V gene encodes CDR1 MGHRA and CDR2 YSYEKL. In nucleotides, the CDR3 is TGCGCCAGCAGCCAAACTCCGGGCTTCAAGGTAGGGGAGCAGTACTTC. Encoded protein: CASSQTPGFKVGEQYF.

The rearrangement links TRBV11-2 to TRBJ1-2; 7 nucleotides align to TRBD1. Unmatched junction bases numbered 3, after V lost 5 bases and J lost 0 bases. The CDR3 consists of 14 residues. The germline CDR1 and CDR2 sequences are SGHAT and FQNNGV. In nucleotides, the CDR3 is TGTGCCAGCAGCCGAACAGGGGCTAACTATGGCTACACCTTC. Protein sequence: CASSRTGANYGYTF.

The chain is built from TRBV7-3 and TRBJ2-7; 9 bases are a match to TRBD1. CDR3 length: 16 residues. CDR1 is SGHTA and CDR2 is FQGTGA in the germline V gene. The V gene end was trimmed by 0 bases and the J gene end by 4 bases; junction bases not matched to a gene: 7. CDR3 region: CASSLTLRTGEYEQYF. The CDR3, as DNA: TGTGCCAGCAGCTTAACTCTCCGGACAGGGGAGTACGAGCAGTACTTC. Filled out from reference TRBV7-3 and TRBJ2-7, the complete variable domain reads GAGVSQTPSNKVTEKGKYVELRCDPISGHTALYWYRQSLGQGPEFLIYFQGTGAADDSGLPNDRFFAVRPEGSVSTLKIQRTERGDSAVYLCASSLTLRTGEYEQYFGPGTRLTVT.

The V gene is TRBV28, the J gene TRBJ2-1; 10 bases fit TRBD2. The CDR3 extends over 16 amino acids. V was pared by 3 bases and J by 6 bases, with 8 bases of the junction left unmatched. The V gene's germline CDR1 is MDHEN and CDR2 SYDVKM. Here the CDR3 DNA reads TGTGCCAGCAGTTTTTTGGGTAGGACTAGCGGCAATGAGCAGTTCTTC. Translation: CASSFLGRTSGNEQFF.

This chain uses TRBV5-1 with TRBJ2-5, with TRBD2 matching 8 bases. The germline gives CDR1 SGHRS, CDR2 YFSETQ. This CDR3 is built from 15 residues. V lost 0 bases, J lost 1 base, and 2 bases stayed unmatched. The CDR3 nucleotides read TGCGCCAGCAGCTTGGATACTAGCGGCCAAGAGACCCAGTACTTC. Amino acids: CASSLDTSGQETQYF. Full variable domain (rest looked up from reference TRBV5-1 and TRBJ2-5): KAGVTQTPRYLIKTRGQQVTLSCSPISGHRSVSWYQQTPGQGLQFLFEYFSETQRNKGNFPGRFSGRQFSNSRSEMNVSTLELGDSALYLCASSLDTSGQETQYFGPGTRLLVL.

This chain uses TRBV4-3 with TRBJ1-4; D is unresolved. Between the trimmed V and J ends, which lost 0 bases and 4 bases, there was a span of 15 bases. This CDR3 has 17 amino acids. Germline values: CDR1 LGHNA, CDR2 YSLEER. The chain's CDR3 is CASSQDIPGSYNEKLFF. CDR3 nucleotides: TGCGCCAGCAGCCAAGATATCCCGGGTAGCTATAATGAAAAACTGTTTTTT.

The rearrangement links TRBV2 to TRBJ2-1; possibly TRBD2 for D (5 bases). This CDR3 comprises 13 residues. CDR1 and CDR2 from the germline V gene are SNHLY and FYNNEI. Trimming took 0 bases from V and 15 from J, leaving 15 bases between them. The CDR3 loop reads CASSEAPVRVRFF. CDR3 DNA sequence: TGTGCCAGCAGTGAAGCGCCCGTGAGGGTACGGTTCTTC.

This clone occurred once. CDR3 protein: CATSRVEGRGDEQYF. CDR3 sequence (DNA): TGTGCCACCAGCAGAGTTGAGGGAAGAGGTGACGAGCAGTACTTC. The chain has TRBV15 and TRBJ2-7, with TRBD2 as a possible D gene (5 bases). The CDR3 length is 15 residues. V was shortened by 1 base and J by 5 bases, with 15 bases between the two germline ends. Germline-derived CDR1 and CDR2 are LNHNV and YYDKDF (reference sequence).

This clone was observed a handful of times. V gene TRBV7-9 combines with J gene TRBJ2-2, with 10 nucleotides matching TRBD1. The CDR3 has 17 residues. V shed 2 bases, J shed 6 bases, and the junction held 9 bases outside the gene matches. The germline V gene encodes CDR1 SEHNR and CDR2 FQNEAQ (reference sequence). In DNA form, the CDR3 reads TGTGCCAGCAGCTTAACCCAAGTCGGGACAGGGGCCGGGGAGCTGTTTTTT. Its protein product is CASSLTQVGTGAGELFF.

The table lists this clone with a few counts. The rearrangement links TRBV27 to TRBJ2-2; D is possibly TRBD2 (5 bases). The length of the CDR3 is 13 residues. V was clipped by 7 bases and J by 5 bases, with 11 bases between them. Per germline, CDR1 MNHEY and CDR2 SMNVEV (reference sequence). CDR3 region: CASTLTGTGELFF. The DNA of the CDR3 is TGTGCCAGCACCTTAACGGGGACCGGGGAGCTGTTTTTT.

This chain links TRBV9 with TRBJ2-3, with 8 bases fitting TRBD2. Unmatched junction bases numbered 4, after V lost 4 bases and J lost 3 bases. The CDR3 totals 14 residues. Looked up from germline, CDR1 is SGDLS and CDR2 is YYNGEE. As DNA, the CDR3 is TGTGCCAGCAGCATCGGACTAGCAACAGATACGCAGTATTTT. Protein sequence: CASSIGLATDTQYF.

The gene calls are TRBV5-1 and TRBJ2-2; 7 bases agree with TRBD1. This CDR3 has 15 residues. Trimming took 5 bases from V and 1 from J; bases not matched to a gene: 5. CDR1 is SGHRS and CDR2 is YFSETQ in the germline V gene. The CDR3 region has the DNA TGCGCCAGCAGTTCTTACAGGGGGAACACCGGGGAGCTGTTTTTT. Its translation is CASSSYRGNTGELFF.